This TCR beta chain was recorded in a study of cytomegalovirus exposure and HLA in healthy donors. Regarding the study as a whole: What was likely a sequencing artifact was a cluster of highly shared sequence variants. When presence/absence was analysed, sequencing depth was taken to be roughly uniform across donors. Later, an analysis found that common viral pathogens appeared to be linked with several of the most significant clusters.

Turning to this clone: The antigen is undetermined.

The primer mix had 60 Vbeta and 13 Jbeta primers. Assay used: immunoSEQ multiplex PCR; TCRdb lists only in-frame clones, some missing. The sample includes about 100,000 clones, about 80% of them seen just once. The CDR3 contains 12 residues. The germline gives CDR1 SGDLS, CDR2 YYNGEE. V dropped 0 bases and J dropped 4 bases, with 5 bases sitting between them. Sequenced input: PBMCs. The source of this sequence is a man aged 35-49 years in good health and CMV-seropositive. V usage is TRBV9 and J usage is TRBJ2-7; maybe TRBD1 (5 bases). The CDR3 reads CASSVEGYEQYF. The DNA of the CDR3 is TGTGCCAGCAGCGTAGAGGGGTACGAGCAGTACTTC.